This T cell receptor (beta chain) was sequenced for a study of human T cells and chemical hapten exposure. V was clipped by 3 bases and J by 3 bases, with 11 bases between them. Germline V CDR1 and CDR2: GTSNPN, SVGIG (reference sequence). CDR3 size: 13 residues. TCRdb used MiXCR to reprocess the RACE reads, holding one entry per CDR3 protein. Of 85,000 to 100,000 distinct CDR3 sequences listed, 11% are singletons. Time point specified: patch test 2, 6 weeks after DPC sensitization. Treatment specified: therapeutic diphenylcyclopropenone sensitization with weekly scalp DPC. This receptor was identified in a man aged 35-49 years with alopecia areata. Some clones in this sample may be carry-over from other donors' samples. The rearrangement joins TRBV30 to TRBJ1-1, with D possibly being TRBD1 (5 bases). The sequencing here drew on whole blood, taken in connection with sensitization to the hapten diphenylcyclopropenone (DPC). The CDR3 DNA reads TGTGCCTGGAGCCCCATGGGGGACACTGAAGCTTTCTTT. It codes for CAWSPMGDTEAFF.